These 27 T cell receptor beta chains were all obtained from the same sample, sequenced in a study of molecular identifiers for immune sequencing clone quantification. MiXCR, run by TCRdb on the PCR reads, gives a single entry per CDR3 protein. The repertoire holds under 650,000 distinct CDR3 sequences, with 15% to 20% as singletons. The sequenced sample was naive CD8+ T cells from blood, with Jurkat cell RNA spiked in. The sample's subset: FACS-sorted CD8+CD4-CCR7+CD45RA+ naive T cells. The receptors derive from a human donor in good health. Some libraries in this study had Jurkat cell RNA spiked in.

This chain links TRBV27 with TRBJ2-5; the D is unclear. With 0 bases removed from V and 9 bases from J, the gap between germline ends came to 14 bases. Germline V gene sequence: CDR1 MNHEY, CDR2 SMNVEV (reference sequence). The CDR3 contains 14 residues. CDR3 coding DNA: TGTGCCAGCAGTTTATCCGTCGGTGTTACGGCCCAGTACTTC. Its protein product is CASSLSVGVTAQYF.

This clonotype came up many times. The chain carries TRBV7-9 and TRBJ2-5; D gene uncertain. The V gene's germline CDR1 is SEHNR and CDR2 FQNEAQ (reference sequence). The CDR3 is 14 amino acids. V lost 3 bases, J lost 1 base, and 9 bases lay in between. For the CDR3, the DNA is TGTGCCAGCAGCTTTTTGGAACCCCAAGAGACCCAGTACTTC. This codes for CASSFLEPQETQYF.

Regarding this clonotype: This may be a read error, as it is one base from a much larger clone. The CDR3 spells CASTEAMNAEAFF. The CDR3 DNA sequence: TGTGCCAGCACAGAGGCAATGAACGCTGAAGCTTTCTTT. V usage is TRBV6-5 and J usage is TRBJ1-1; the D is unclear. This CDR3 is built from 13 residues. Looked up from germline, CDR1 is MNHEY and CDR2 is SVGAGI.

The chain joins TRBV4-1 to TRBJ2-1, with D possibly called TRBD1 or TRBD2 (5 bases each). The CDR3 consists of 15 residues. Germline CDR1 MGHRA, CDR2 YSYEKL. Trimming took 3 bases from V and 6 from J, leaving 15 bases between them. In DNA, the CDR3 is TGCGCCAGCAGCCAGGGGGTAGCCGCCTTCAATGAGCAGTTCTTC. Translating gives CASSQGVAAFNEQFF.

This clonotype appeared many times. The CDR3 region has the DNA TGCAGTGCGCCCAGGGGCCCCTCTGGAAACACCATATATTTT. It specifies CSAPRGPSGNTIYF. This chain joins TRBV20-1 and TRBJ1-3; tentatively, D is TRBD1 (6 bases). The CDR3 totals 14 residues. Germline assignment: CDR1 DFQATT and CDR2 SNEGSKA (reference sequence). The V end was cut by 6 bases, the J end by 0 bases, with 12 bases between.

This clonotype has at least ten counts. The V and J genes are TRBV28 and TRBJ2-3, with 10 positions matching TRBD2. V trimming: 4 bases; J trimming: 0 bases; junction bases outside the gene matches: 4. The CDR3 has 16 amino acids. CDR1 and CDR2 (germline): MDHEN, SYDVKM. The chain's CDR3 is CASSSGTSDSTDTQYF. In DNA form, the CDR3 reads TGTGCCAGCAGTTCCGGGACTAGCGATAGCACAGATACGCAGTATTTT.

This clonotype was recorded many times. V and J are TRBV29-1 and TRBJ2-5; unclear D gene. Trimming pared 0 bases from V and 3 bases from J, leaving 8 bases between. There are 13 residues in the CDR3. Germline CDR1 reads SQVTM; CDR2 reads ANQGSEA. Here the CDR3 DNA reads TGCAGCGTTGAAGATCGGCTAAAAGAGACCCAGTACTTC. It translates to CSVEDRLKETQYF.

This clonotype was detected many times. CDR3 DNA: TGTGCCAGTAGTATGACAGGGTTCTACAATGAGCAGTTCTTC. Translation: CASSMTGFYNEQFF. The V and J genes are TRBV19 and TRBJ2-1; 7 positions match TRBD1. The V segment lost 3 bases and the J segment 3 bases; nucleotides outside the gene matches: 2. There are 14 residues in the CDR3. The V gene's germline CDR1 is LNHDA and CDR2 SQIVND (reference sequence).

This clonotype was counted a few times. The chain has TRBV3-2 and TRBJ2-7. TRBV3-2 is a documented pseudogene. This CDR3 is 17 amino acids long. The chain's CDR3 is CASSQETTLARSYEQYF. The CDR3 coding sequence is TGTGCCAGCAGCCAAGAAACTACACTCGCCAGGAGCTACGAGCAGTACTTC.

With respect to this clonotype: This may be a read error, as it is one base from a much larger clone. The chain combines TRBV7-6 with TRBJ1-6, with 8 bases that match TRBD1. V dropped 5 bases and J dropped 7; count of bases not matched to a gene: 13. The CDR3 has 17 residues. Germline CDR1 reads SGHVS; CDR2 reads FNYEAQ. The CDR3: CASSTISDRGKNSPLHF. CDR3 coding DNA: TGTGCCAGCAGCACTATATCCGACAGGGGAAAGAATTCACCCCTCCACTTT.

This clonotype was detected only a few times. The chain combines TRBV4-2 with TRBJ2-7; no definite D call. Germline values: CDR1 LGHNA, CDR2 YNFKEQ. V lost 6 bases and J 2 bases, leaving 14 bases between the germline ends. This CDR3 comprises 14 residues. The CDR3 loop reads CASRTSRPPYEQYF. CDR3 nucleotide sequence: TGTGCCAGCAGGACTTCGAGACCCCCCTACGAGCAGTACTTC.

This clonotype was seen many times. CDR3 bases: TGTGCCAGCAGCCAGATTATACAGGGAGCCAAAAACATTCAGTACTTC. It translates to CASSQIIQGAKNIQYF. V usage is TRBV14 and J usage is TRBJ2-4, with D possibly TRBD1 on 6 matching bases. V was clipped by 3 bases and J by 0 bases, with 12 bases between them. The CDR3 sequence is 16 residues long. CDR1 is SGHDN, CDR2 FVKESK, per germline.

This clonotype was observed at least ten times. CDR3 sequence reads: CASSAALAGGLQETQYF. As DNA, the CDR3 is TGTGCCAGCAGCGCCGCACTAGCGGGGGGCCTCCAAGAGACCCAGTACTTC. V is TRBV11-2 and J is TRBJ2-5, with 12 nucleotides matching TRBD2. CDR3 size: 17 residues. Germline V CDR1 and CDR2: SGHAT, FQNNGV. V shed 5 bases, J shed 1 base, and the junction held 8 bases outside the gene matches.

A remark on this clonotype: This may arise from a read error, as a much more abundant clone is one base away. The chain combines TRBV5-1 with TRBJ1-5, with 10 bases fitting TRBD1. Germline assignment: CDR1 SGHRS and CDR2 YFSETQ. The CDR3 has 16 residues. CDR3 in DNA: TGCGCCAGCGGCTTAGTCGACAGGGGGCGAGGGCAGCCCCAGCATTTT. It is translated as CASGLVDRGRGQPQHF.

This clonotype has a count of ten or more. This rearrangement joins TRBV20-1 to TRBJ2-7, with 9 bases aligning to TRBD1. J gave up 7 bases and V 4 bases, and 11 bases lay outside the gene matches. The CDR3 covers 14 residues. The germline V gene encodes CDR1 DFQATT and CDR2 SNEGSKA (reference sequence). Here the CDR3 reads CSATYRGPLGEQYF. The CDR3 DNA reads as TGCAGTGCTACCTACAGGGGGCCGCTTGGGGAGCAGTACTTC.

There are many counts of this clonotype. The J gene is TRBJ2-1, the V gene TRBV6-2 or TRBV6-3; 8 nucleotides align to TRBD2. CDR3 length: 18 amino acids. V lost 0 bases and J lost 0; bases outside the gene matches: 7. Germline-derived CDR1 and CDR2 are MNHEY and SVGEGT. In nucleotides, the CDR3 is TGTGCCAGCAGTTACTCCCGGGTAGCGGGACTCTCCTACAATGAGCAGTTCTTC. Translating gives CASSYSRVAGLSYNEQFF.

This clonotype was seen ten or more times. The chain combines TRBV20-1 with TRBJ1-2; TRBD1 aligns across 8 bases. The CDR3 consists of 16 residues. CDR1 DFQATT and CDR2 SNEGSKA come from the germline V gene (reference sequence). V shed 0 bases, J shed 3 bases, and the junction held 9 bases outside the gene matches. CDR3 amino acids: CSARDPIGQGDYGYTF. CDR3 in DNA: TGCAGTGCTAGAGATCCCATCGGACAGGGTGACTATGGCTACACCTTC.

This clonotype showed up many times. This chain uses TRBV27 with TRBJ2-6, with D perhaps matching TRBD1 (6 bases). Trimming took 5 bases from V and 0 from J, leaving 17 bases between them. The germline CDR1 and CDR2 sequences are MNHEY and SMNVEV (reference sequence). This CDR3 comprises 18 residues. The CDR3, as DNA: TGTGCCAGCAGTGAGTTGACAAGGACAGCCTCTGGGGCCAACGTCCTGACTTTC. Its protein product is CASSELTRTASGANVLTF.

This clonotype was observed at least ten times. CDR3 residues: CASSQGGAGLQETQYF. The CDR3 DNA follows: TGTGCCAGCAGCCAAGGGGGGGCGGGGCTACAAGAGACCCAGTACTTC. The rearrangement uses TRBV3-1 and TRBJ2-5; D is possibly TRBD1 or TRBD2 (6 bases each). Deletions cut 1 base from V and 2 bases from J, with 14 bases between. The CDR3 spans 16 residues. The germline V gene encodes CDR1 LGHDT and CDR2 YNNKEL (reference sequence).

As regards this clonotype: This may come from a read error, since a much larger clone is one base off. The CDR3 reads CVSSRTGWHEQYF. Written as DNA, the CDR3 is TGTGTCAGCAGCCGGACAGGGTGGCACGAGCAGTACTTC. The chain links TRBV5-3 to TRBJ2-7; 8 nucleotides match TRBD1. TRBV5-3 is designated an ORF whose function remains uncertain. The CDR3 runs to 13 residues.

This clonotype was seen ten or more times. The rearrangement joins TRBV7-9 to TRBJ2-5; no definite D call. This CDR3 is 16 amino acids long. Germline V gene data show CDR1 as SEHNR and CDR2 as FQNEAQ (reference sequence). V was shortened by 2 bases and J by 4 bases, with 17 bases between the two germline ends. Written as DNA, the CDR3 is TGTGCCAGCAGCTTATTAAGGACGTACGCCACAGAGACCCAGTACTTC. Amino acids: CASSLLRTYATETQYF.

This clonotype was seen ten or more times. This sequence joins TRBV29-1 and TRBJ1-1; D unclear. CDR3 size: 13 residues. With 0 bases removed from V and 0 bases from J, the gap between germline ends came to 5 bases. Germline V lookup: CDR1 SQVTM, CDR2 ANQGSEA. Here the CDR3 reads CSVEDSLNTEAFF. The CDR3 nucleotides read TGCAGCGTTGAAGATTCTTTGAACACTGAAGCTTTCTTT.

The count of this clonotype is one. This sequence may be a read error, since a much larger clone differs from it by one base. V is TRBV2 and J is TRBJ2-1, with 9 bases fitting TRBD2. With V trimmed by 3 bases and J by 1 base, 4 bases remained unmatched. This CDR3 is 16 amino acids long. Germline V gene sequence: CDR1 SNHLY, CDR2 FYNNEI. This chain's CDR3 is CASSELAGVSYNEQFF. CDR3 nucleotide sequence: TGTGCCAGCAGTGAGTTAGCGGGGGTGTCCTACAATGAGCAGTTCTTC.

The V call is TRBV5-4, the J call TRBJ2-1; D possibly corresponds to TRBD1 (6 bases). There are 14 residues in the CDR3. From germline, CDR1 is SGHNT and CDR2 YYREEE (reference sequence). V was clipped by 4 bases and J by 10 bases, with 18 bases between them. CDR3 DNA: TGTGCCAGCAGCCGTTCCACAGGGTCCCTAGAGCAGTTCTTC. Translating it yields CASSRSTGSLEQFF.

This clonotype was picked up a small number of times. This rearrangement joins TRBV20-1 to TRBJ2-7, with 10 nucleotides matching TRBD2. CDR3 size: 15 residues. Trimming removed 2 bases from V and 2 bases from J; junction bases left unmatched: 6. CDR1 is DFQATT, CDR2 SNEGSKA, per germline (reference sequence). CDR3 nucleotide sequence: TGCAGTGCTAGATCAACTAGCGGGGCGACCTACGAGCAGTACTTC. It translates to CSARSTSGATYEQYF.

For this clonotype: Being one base from a much bigger clone, this may be a read error. The rearrangement joins TRBV20-1 to TRBJ1-1; a weak D match, TRBD1 (5 bases). V was cut by 0 bases and J by 1 base, with 12 bases left in between. This CDR3 has 15 amino acids. CDR1 is DFQATT, CDR2 SNEGSKA, per germline (reference sequence). In nucleotides, the CDR3 is TGCAGTGCTAGAGACTTAAGGGGCTCGAACACTGAAGCTTTCTTT. Amino acids: CSARDLRGSNTEAFF.

This clonotype occurred many times. J is TRBJ1-1 and V is TRBV3-1; D remains unclear. Germline CDR1 is LGHDT and CDR2 is YNNKEL (reference sequence). Trimming removed 3 bases from V and 1 base from J, with 12 bases in between. The CDR3 covers 15 residues. CDR3 protein: CASSQAGRENTEAFF. Written as DNA, the CDR3 is TGTGCCAGCAGCCAGGCCGGACGGGAGAACACTGAAGCTTTCTTT. The whole variable domain, remainder taken from reference TRBV3-1 and TRBJ1-1, is DTAVSQTPKYLVTQMGNDKSIKCEQNLGHDTMYWYKQDSKKFLKIMFSYNNKELIINETVPNRFSPKSPDKAHLNLHINSLELGDSAVYFCASSQAGRENTEAFFGQGTRLTVV.